This T cell receptor beta chain was profiled in a study of cytomegalovirus exposure and HLA in healthy donors. Findings of the study overall: 87-base-pair reads could not separate some V segments, including TRBV6-2 and TRBV6-3. It was reported in a later analysis that an Asian-associated ancestry cluster showed fewer N-insertions than the 666-donor mean.

PCR was performed using 60 Vbeta and 13 Jbeta primers. TCRdb's copy holds only in-frame clones and misses some; the assay was immunoSEQ multiplex PCR. The data contain 150,000 to 200,000 clones, 80% of them singletons. A remark on this clone: Antigen: not known.

The CDR3 contains 13 residues. Per germline, CDR1 MNHEY and CDR2 SMNVEV (reference sequence). The J segment lost 6 bases and the V segment lost 8 bases, leaving 1 base of the junction unmatched. This chain connects TRBV27 to TRBJ2-1, with 13 bases aligning to TRBD2. The receptor was derived from a man aged 40-55 years in good health and CMV-seronegative. Sequenced: PBMCs. The CDR3, as DNA: TGTGCCAGCCGACTAGCGGGAGGCAATGAGCAGTTCTTC. Translating gives CASRLAGGNEQFF.